This TCR beta chain originates from a study of cytotoxic CD8 clonotypes in ibrutinib-treated CLL. Across the whole study: Overall, 25 or so responses were partial and 2 complete; following median approximately 73 months, about 14 patients stayed remitted and about 12 progressed. Study-level findings and limits: Higher clonality was seen at ibrutinib response and a return toward baseline at progression. For progressing versus sustained-remission patients, sampling times were not the same.

Points on this clone: Antigen unknown.

The CDR3 has 16 residues. Trimming stripped 1 base from V and 8 bases from J, with 17 bases between. Germline CDR1 and CDR2: KGHSH and LQKENI. Assay: immunoSEQ multiplex PCR; the TCRdb copy retains only in-frame clones and omits some. The table has 35,000 to 55,000 clones, less than 70% seen once. The clonotype originates from a human donor with chronic lymphocytic leukemia. Specimen: PBMCs, collected after 12 months of ibrutinib treatment. V and J are TRBV18 and TRBJ1-4, with D possibly being TRBD1 (6 bases). The CDR3 is CASSPHGGPTNEKLFF. CDR3 DNA sequence: TGTGCCAGCTCACCACACGGGGGGCCAACCAACGAAAAACTGTTTTTT.